Detailed here is one T cell receptor beta chain. Its antigen remains unidentified. Clones were read by immunoSEQ multiplex PCR, and TCRdb kept only the in-frame ones, dropping some. The data show 90,000 to 130,000 clones, 70% to 90% seen once. Per germline, CDR1 GTSNPN and CDR2 SVGIG (reference sequence). CDR3 size: 14 residues. The V end lost 4 bases, the J end lost 3 bases, and 14 bases lay between the germline ends. The source of the sample is a study of T cell responses to AZD1222 COVID-19 vaccine. Both about-4-week and about-12-week second-dose recipients were combined. Study results and caveats: It was only after the peak T cell response that any repertoires were sampled. Nearly half of spike-specific TCRs reportedly target unmutated variant regions. Spike-specific TCR repertoires showed rising breadth and depth after two AZD1222 doses.

This receptor was taken from an adult who received the AZD1222 COVID-19 vaccine. This specimen was peripheral blood, taken 28 days after the second AZD1222 dose. This chain connects TRBV30 to TRBJ2-3; D possibly corresponds to TRBD1 (5 bases). DNA of the CDR3: TGTGCCTGGATTCAAGGGGCAGGAACAGATACGCAGTATTTT. This encodes CAWIQGAGTDTQYF. Full variable domain (outside the CDR3, taken from reference TRBV30 and TRBJ2-3): SQTIHQWPATLVQPVGSPLSLECTVEGTSNPNLYWYRQAAGRGLQLLFYSVGIGQISSEVPQNLSASRPQDRQFILSSKKLLLSDSGFYLCAWIQGAGTDTQYFGPGTRLTVL.